These 9 T cell receptor beta chains originate from one sample sequenced in a study of blood T cell repertoires in COVID-19 (TCRdb year 2020). Library preparation was by the immunoSEQ multiplex PCR assay. In its TCRdb copy, this immuneACCESS table keeps in-frame sequences only and misses some clones. Where compared with another copy, unresolved V genes explain less than half of these, and the others have no known cause. Recorded for this sample are some 150,000 clones; about 83% of them occurred a single time. The top ten clones comprise 3.5% to 4% of the sample. The specimen sequenced was PBMCs or T cells enriched from blood (not recorded which). The receptors here all came from a woman aged 45-59 years in a cohort exposed to, infected with or recovered from COVID-19 (not recorded which).

This chain uses TRBV6-9 with TRBJ2-6, with 8 bases lining up with TRBD1. V shed 5 bases, J shed 2 bases, and the junction held 2 bases outside the gene matches. CDR1 and CDR2 from the germline V gene are MNHGY and SVAAGI. The CDR3 runs to 15 residues. The CDR3, as DNA: TGTGCCAGCAGTCCAGGGGGCGCTGGGGCCAACGTCCTGACTTTC. This sequence encodes CASSPGGAGANVLTF.

The gene calls are TRBV19 and TRBJ1-4; 9 positions match TRBD1. This CDR3 spans 20 amino acids. Germline CDR1 is LNHDA and CDR2 is SQIVND (reference sequence). With 5 bases clipped from V and 0 bases from J, the junction kept 16 bases outside the gene matches. Here the CDR3 reads CASSPITGTGTYATNEKLFF. The CDR3 DNA reads TGTGCCAGTAGTCCTATAACCGGGACAGGGACTTATGCAACTAATGAAAAACTGTTTTTT.

The genes are TRBV7-9 and TRBJ2-5, with D possibly TRBD1 on 5 matching bases. The germline CDR1 and CDR2 sequences are SEHNR and FQNEAQ (reference sequence). The V gene lost 3 bases and the J gene lost 7 bases, with 15 bases spanning the gap. The CDR3 loop spans 14 amino acids. DNA of the CDR3: TGTGCCAGCAGCTTGGAACAGGCCCCCGGGACCCAGTACTTC. It codes for CASSLEQAPGTQYF.

The gene calls are TRBV28 and TRBJ1-5, with TRBD1 identical over 8 bases. In germline, CDR1 is MDHEN, CDR2 SYDVKM. J lost 5 bases, V lost 6 bases, and 12 bases had no gene match. The CDR3 is 16 amino acids. For the CDR3, the DNA is TGTGCCAGCAGGAAGATAGGACAGGGCGACGATCAGCCCCAGCATTTT. Protein product: CASRKIGQGDDQPQHF. The full variable domain, rest sourced from reference TRBV28 and TRBJ1-5, is DVKVTQSSRYLVKRTGEKVFLECVQDMDHENMFWYRQDPGLGLRLIYFSYDVKMKEKGDIPEGYSVSREKKERFSLILESASTNQTSMYLCASRKIGQGDDQPQHFGDGTRLSIL.

The rearrangement joins TRBV19 to TRBJ2-2; possible D gene TRBD1, 7 bases. Germline assignment: CDR1 LNHDA and CDR2 SQIVND (reference sequence). The CDR3 is 15 residues long. The V end was cut by 4 bases, the J end by 3 bases, with 12 bases between. CDR3 in DNA: TGTGCCAGTAGTAGCAGGGGGGTACACACCGGGGAGCTGTTTTTT. Its protein is CASSSRGVHTGELFF.

V gene TRBV4-1 combines with J gene TRBJ2-1; 8 bases are shared with TRBD2. With V trimmed by 0 bases and J by 2 bases, 6 bases remained unmatched. Looked up from germline, CDR1 is MGHRA and CDR2 is YSYEKL. The CDR3 has 17 amino acids. This CDR3 reads CASSQDRAGGPYNEQFF. The DNA for the CDR3 is TGCGCCAGCAGCCAAGATCGGGCGGGGGGTCCCTACAATGAGCAGTTCTTC.

The rearrangement links TRBV19 to TRBJ1-2; 7 bases fit TRBD1. V shed 4 bases and J 2 bases; nucleotides not matched to a gene: 4. CDR1 is LNHDA, CDR2 SQIVND, per germline (reference sequence). The CDR3 sequence is 14 residues long. CDR3 sequence: CASSRGTANYGYTF. CDR3 DNA: TGTGCCAGTAGTAGGGGGACAGCCAACTATGGCTACACCTTC.

The chain combines TRBV27 with TRBJ2-1, with 10 positions matching TRBD1. CDR1 is MNHEY and CDR2 is SMNVEV in the germline V gene (reference sequence). The junction had 9 bases not matched to a gene; V was cut back by 5 bases and J by 8 bases. CDR3 length: 15 residues. The CDR3 loop reads CASSKRDRGFDEQFF. CDR3 in DNA: TGTGCCAGCAGTAAACGGGACAGGGGTTTCGATGAGCAGTTCTTC.

This chain joins TRBV24-1 and TRBJ2-1; D gene unclear. The V gene lost 3 bases and the J gene lost 5 bases, with 16 bases spanning the gap. This CDR3 comprises 16 residues. The V gene's germline CDR1 is KGHDR and CDR2 SFDVKD. This chain's CDR3 is CATSDVEATLDNEQFF. CDR3 nucleotides: TGTGCCACCAGTGATGTAGAAGCCACCCTAGACAATGAGCAGTTCTTC.